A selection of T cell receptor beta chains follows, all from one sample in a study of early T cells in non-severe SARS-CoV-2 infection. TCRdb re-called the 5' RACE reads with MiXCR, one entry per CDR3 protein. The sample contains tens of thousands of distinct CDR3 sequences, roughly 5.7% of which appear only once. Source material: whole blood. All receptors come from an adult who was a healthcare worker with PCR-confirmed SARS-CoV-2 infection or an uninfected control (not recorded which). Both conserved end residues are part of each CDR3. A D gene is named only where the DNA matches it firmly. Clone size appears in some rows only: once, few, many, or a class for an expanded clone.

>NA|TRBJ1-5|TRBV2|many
TGTGCCAGTGAAGGGGACATCAATCAGCCCCAGCATTTT
CASEGDINQPQHF
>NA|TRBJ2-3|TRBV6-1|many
TGTGCCAGCATCCGACTCGCAGTCCTCGACCTTAGGGATACGCAGTATTTT
CASIRLAVLDLRDTQYF
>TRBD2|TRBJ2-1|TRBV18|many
TGTGCCAGCGCAAGTTTCGGACTAGCCGACAATGAGCAGTTCTTC
CASASFGLADNEQFF
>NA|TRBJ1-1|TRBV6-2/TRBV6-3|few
TGTGCCAGCAGTTACTCGGTGCGGGTAGGGGAGAACACTGAAGCTTTCTTT
CASSYSVRVGENTEAFF
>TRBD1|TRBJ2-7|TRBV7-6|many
TGTGCCAGCAGCACTCGACAGGGCTACGAGCAGTACTTC
CASSTRQGYEQYF
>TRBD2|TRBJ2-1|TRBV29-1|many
TGCACGGGGGGGACTCATCGCAGTAATGAGCAGTTCTTC
CTGGTHRSNEQFF
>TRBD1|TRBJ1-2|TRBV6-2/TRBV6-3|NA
TGTGCCAGCAGCAAGGGACAGATAAACTATGGCTACACCTTC
CASSKGQINYGYTF
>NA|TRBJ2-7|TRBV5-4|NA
TGTGCCAGCAGCTTGGTCTCGGACGAGCAGTACTTC
CASSLVSDEQYF
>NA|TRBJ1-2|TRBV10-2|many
TGCGCCAGCAGTGAGGGGGCGAGCTATGGCTACACCTTC
CASSEGASYGYTF
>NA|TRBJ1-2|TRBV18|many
TGTGCCAGCTCACCAGCGACTCAAGCTAACTATGGCTACACCTTC
CASSPATQANYGYTF
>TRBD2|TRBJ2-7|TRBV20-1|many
TGCAGTGCTACCGGGACTAGCGGATTACACGAGCAGTACTTC
CSATGTSGLHEQYF
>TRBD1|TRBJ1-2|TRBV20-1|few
TGCAGTGGACAAGATCCGGGACAGAACTATGGCTACACCTTC
CSGQDPGQNYGYTF
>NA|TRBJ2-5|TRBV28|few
TGTGCCAGCAGTTCCCTACAGGTTTTCCAGCGAAAGGGAGAGACCCAGTACTTC
CASSSLQVFQRKGETQYF
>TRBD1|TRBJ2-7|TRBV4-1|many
TGCGCCAGCAGCCATCTGACAGGGGCCTACGAGCAGTACTTC
CASSHLTGAYEQYF
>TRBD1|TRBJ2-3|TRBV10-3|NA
TGTGCCATCAATGACAGGGGGGACACAGATACGCAGTATTTT
CAINDRGDTDTQYF
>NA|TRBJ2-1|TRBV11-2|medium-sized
TGTGCCAGCAGCCCCCTGAGCAATGAGCAGTTCTTC
CASSPLSNEQFF
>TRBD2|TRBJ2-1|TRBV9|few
TGTGCCAGCAGCGTAGGGGGGACTAGCGGGAGGAATGAGCAGTTCTTC
CASSVGGTSGRNEQFF
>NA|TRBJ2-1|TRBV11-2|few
TGTGCCAGCAGCCCCCGGAGTGGTCGTGAGCAGTTCTTC
CASSPRSGREQFF
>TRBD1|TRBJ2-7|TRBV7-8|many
TGTGCCAGCAGCCTCACCGGGACAGGGGCCGAGCAGTACTTC
CASSLTGTGAEQYF
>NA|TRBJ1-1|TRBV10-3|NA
TGTGCCATCAGTGACTTCAGTATGAACACTGAAGCTTTCTTT
CAISDFSMNTEAFF
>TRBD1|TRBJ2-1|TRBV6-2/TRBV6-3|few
TGTGCCAGCAGCCGCGACAGGGGAAATTTCAATGAGCAGTTCTTC
CASSRDRGNFNEQFF
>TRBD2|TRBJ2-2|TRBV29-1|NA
TGCAGCGTTCGACGGGAGGGGAACACCGGGGAGCTGTTTTTT
CSVRREGNTGELFF
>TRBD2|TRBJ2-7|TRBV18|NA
TGTGCCAGCTCAGGGGTCCTAAGCGGGGTGTACGAGCAGTACTTC
CASSGVLSGVYEQYF
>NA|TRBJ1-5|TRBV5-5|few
TGTGCCAGCAGCTTGGTAGACAGCGGGCGGCCCCAGCATTTT
CASSLVDSGRPQHF